These 9 T cell receptor beta chains were all obtained from the same sample, sequenced in a study of molecular identifiers for immune sequencing clone quantification. Using its own MiXCR run on the PCR reads, TCRdb lists one record per CDR3 protein. The profile covers around 320,000 distinct CDR3 sequences, with over 20% appearing a single time and 0.74% taken by the ten largest. Sample: naive CD8+ T cells from blood, with Jurkat cell RNA spiked in. The subset here: FACS-sorted CD8+CD4-CCR7+CD45RA+ naive T cells. These receptors all stem from a human donor in good health. Some libraries in this study had Jurkat cell RNA spiked in.

This clonotype was picked up a small number of times. This chain links TRBV28 with TRBJ2-7, with D possibly being TRBD1 or TRBD2 (5 bases each). V was pared by 6 bases and J by 2 bases, with 11 bases between. CDR1 and CDR2 (germline): MDHEN, SYDVKM. The CDR3 runs to 13 residues. This CDR3 is CASRDSGTYEQYF. The CDR3 coding sequence is TGTGCCAGCAGAGACAGCGGAACCTACGAGCAGTACTTC.

Many counts were recorded for this clonotype. The chain has TRBV7-9 and TRBJ2-1; no reliable D call. This CDR3 region has 12 residues. Trimming shortened V by 11 bases and J by 10 bases, and 18 bases separated the two germline ends. CDR1 is SEHNR, CDR2 FQNEAQ, per germline (reference sequence). CDR3 loop: CAGLDWQGEQFF. Here the CDR3 DNA reads TGTGCCGGTTTAGACTGGCAAGGGGAGCAGTTCTTC.

This clonotype was counted ten times or more. The genes are TRBV6-5 and TRBJ2-7, with D possibly TRBD2 on 6 matching bases. This CDR3 spans 14 amino acids. Trimming cost V 2 bases and J 2 bases, with 10 bases left between them. The V gene's germline CDR1 is MNHEY and CDR2 SVGAGI. Here the CDR3 reads CASSYGGTPYEQYF. The CDR3 nucleotides read TGTGCCAGCAGTTACGGGGGGACCCCCTACGAGCAGTACTTC.

This clonotype appeared many times. The V and J genes are TRBV3-1 and TRBJ2-7; TRBD2 is a possible D gene (6 bases). Trimming shortened V by 6 bases and J by 7 bases, and 13 bases separated the two germline ends. Germline V gives CDR1 LGHDT, CDR2 YNNKEL (reference sequence). CDR3 size: 12 residues. The CDR3, as DNA: TGTGCCAGCAGAGTTCCCGGGGGAGAGCAGTACTTC. It encodes CASRVPGGEQYF.

The gene calls are TRBV9 and TRBJ1-6; D remains ambiguous. This CDR3 has 14 residues. V was shortened by 7 bases and J by 13 bases, with 21 bases between the two germline ends. Germline loops: CDR1 SGDLS, CDR2 YYNGEE. CDR3 loop: CASDVGAATDPLHF. CDR3 sequence (DNA): TGTGCCAGCGACGTAGGAGCCGCGACGGATCCCCTCCACTTT.

This clonotype was observed a few times. The chain is built from TRBV12-3 or TRBV12-4 and TRBJ1-6; TRBD1 might be the D (6 bases). V lost 7 bases to trimming and J lost 13 bases, with 14 bases between them. The CDR3 is made up of 12 amino acids. CDR3 sequence (DNA): TGTGCCAGCACCCCCCCGGGGGGCCCCCTCCACTTT. It yields the protein CASTPPGGPLHF.

This clonotype was counted many times. The chain links TRBV6-6 to TRBJ1-5; D gene unclear. Trimming removed 2 bases from V and 2 bases from J, with 16 bases in between. Germline CDR1 and CDR2: MNHNY and SVGAGI (reference sequence). CDR3 length: 17 amino acids. This chain's CDR3 is CASSYVIGDFGNQPQHF. The CDR3 DNA follows: TGTGCCAGCAGTTACGTTATTGGGGATTTTGGCAATCAGCCCCAGCATTTT.

With respect to this clonotype: Germline and junction disagree at one end, which may indicate a read error. This rearrangement joins TRBV13 to TRBJ1-1; D ambiguous. Germline CDR1 reads PRHDT; CDR2 reads FYEKMQ (reference sequence). This CDR3 comprises 16 residues. The DNA of the CDR3 is TGTGCCAGCAGCTTAGCGTTGGTCAGCCCGACCACTGAGGCTTTCTTT. Translation gives CASSLALVSPTTEAFF.

This clonotype was found a few times. The chain has TRBV19 and TRBJ2-3; 8 bases are a match to TRBD1. The V gene end was trimmed by 0 bases and the J gene end by 4 bases; junction bases not matched to a gene: 6. The CDR3 has 16 residues. Germline V gene data show CDR1 as LNHDA and CDR2 as SQIVND (reference sequence). This CDR3 is CASSIDEAGGSDTQYF. The CDR3 DNA sequence: TGTGCCAGTAGTATAGATGAAGCAGGGGGCTCAGATACGCAGTATTTT.